Below, 10 T cell receptor beta chains from the same sample are listed, as sequenced in a study of blood T cell repertoires in COVID-19. The data were produced by immunoSEQ multiplex PCR, yet TCRdb's version contains in-frame clones alone and is incomplete. The sample lists 310,000 or so clones; about 87% were seen once. Sequenced material: peripheral blood. Receptor source: a man aged 25-40 years with COVID-19, enrolled during active disease.

The chain is built from TRBV7-2 and TRBJ2-7; no reliable D call. This CDR3 is built from 11 residues. The V end lost 5 bases, the J end lost 5 bases, and 7 bases lay between the germline ends. Germline V CDR1 and CDR2: SGHTA, FQGNSA. This CDR3 is CASSTYDEQYF. Here the CDR3 DNA reads TGTGCCAGCAGCACCTACGACGAGCAGTACTTC.

The chain combines TRBV7-9 with TRBJ2-3, with D unclear. Trimming removed 1 base from V and 1 base from J, with 18 bases in between. Germline loops: CDR1 SEHNR, CDR2 FQNEAQ (reference sequence). This CDR3 comprises 18 residues. This chain's CDR3 is CASSLDFGDLKGTDTQYF. The CDR3 DNA follows: TGTGCCAGCAGCTTAGATTTTGGAGATTTAAAGGGCACAGATACGCAGTATTTT.

The chain recombines TRBV27 with TRBJ1-6, with unresolved D. V was pared by 6 bases and J by 10 bases, with 10 bases between. CDR1 MNHEY and CDR2 SMNVEV come from the germline V gene (reference sequence). The CDR3 is 12 residues long. CDR3 coding DNA: TGTGCCAGCAGCCTAATCGGGTCACCCCTCCACTTT. Protein product: CASSLIGSPLHF.

The V gene is TRBV24-1, the J gene TRBJ2-3; 12 bases match TRBD2. Per the germline V gene, CDR1 is KGHDR and CDR2 is SFDVKD. V was clipped by 6 bases and J by 5 bases; unmatched bases: 2. The CDR3 is 14 residues long. For the CDR3, the DNA is TGTGCCACCAGTCTAGCGGGAGGGCGAGATACGCAGTATTTT. Protein product: CATSLAGGRDTQYF.

V and J are TRBV7-9 and TRBJ2-7; 11 bases map to TRBD1. The CDR3 length is 17 residues. V was pared by 3 bases and J by 4 bases, with 11 bases of the junction left unmatched. Germline V CDR1 and CDR2: SEHNR, FQNEAQ (reference sequence). CDR3 DNA: TGTGCCAGCAGCTTTGTTCCCGGGACAGGGGGTAGGTACGAGCAGTACTTC. This encodes CASSFVPGTGGRYEQYF.

This clone was detected a few times. This chain uses TRBV19 with TRBJ1-6; the match to TRBD1 covers 7 bases. Germline CDR1 LNHDA, CDR2 SQIVND (reference sequence). V shed 4 bases and J 6 bases; nucleotides not matched to a gene: 9. The CDR3 is made up of 16 amino acids. The CDR3 DNA sequence: TGTGCCAGTAGTAACATAGAGGGACAGTTTAATTCACCCCTCCACTTT. It is translated as CASSNIEGQFNSPLHF.

In nucleotides, the CDR3 is TGTGCCAGCAGCGGTAGATACAGGGAAGGCAGGGAGACCCAGTACTTC. Its protein product is CASSGRYREGRETQYF. The chain uses TRBV7-8 and TRBJ2-5, with D possibly being TRBD1 (6 bases). The CDR3 is 16 residues long. Germline V gene sequence: CDR1 SGHVS, CDR2 FQNEAQ. The V and J ends lost 5 bases and 5 bases respectively, with 21 bases between them.

This chain uses TRBV24-1 with TRBJ2-1; TRBD1 matches 7 bases. V lost 7 bases and J lost 9; bases outside the gene matches: 8. The CDR3 sequence is 13 residues long. CDR1 and CDR2 from the germline V gene are KGHDR and SFDVKD. The CDR3 DNA follows: TGTGCCACCAGGGACAGGATATGGGGTGAGCAGTTCTTC. Encoded protein: CATRDRIWGEQFF.

V usage is TRBV9 and J usage is TRBJ1-2, with TRBD1 matching 9 bases. CDR1 is SGDLS and CDR2 is YYNGEE in the germline V gene. The CDR3 runs to 15 residues. J gave up 6 bases and V 5 bases, and 11 bases lay outside the gene matches. The CDR3 sequence: CASSLRTGVNDGYTF. The DNA for the CDR3 is TGTGCCAGCAGTCTCCGGACAGGGGTTAATGATGGCTACACCTTC.

The count of this clone is one. The rearrangement uses TRBV28 and TRBJ2-7; the match to TRBD2 covers 13 bases. Germline V gene data show CDR1 as MDHEN and CDR2 as SYDVKM. The CDR3 loop spans 23 amino acids. V lost 1 base to trimming and J lost 2 bases; unmatched junction nucleotides: 23. DNA for the CDR3: TGTGCCAGCAGTTTATACCTGGGAGAAGGGCCCGGGACTAGCGGGATCGATCCCTACGAGCAGTACTTC. This sequence encodes CASSLYLGEGPGTSGIDPYEQYF.